The source of this TCR beta chain is a study of technical replicates of blood from several donors. Germline V CDR1 and CDR2: KGHSH, LQKENI. The CDR3 contains 14 residues. Deletions cut 4 bases from V and 4 bases from J, with 14 bases between. The repertoire was sequenced with immunoSEQ multiplex PCR; TCRdb's copy has only in-frame clones and lacks some. The sample carries 91,000 or so clones, around 95% recorded once. The rearrangement joins TRBV18 to TRBJ2-7; tentative D call: TRBD1 (5 bases). The sample comprised T cells isolated from PBMCs. The sequence was obtained from a human donor in good health. The CDR3 nucleotides read TGTGCCAGCTCACTCGACAGTTCTGGATACGAGCAGTACTTC. This codes for CASSLDSSGYEQYF.